The clone carrying this TCR beta chain was seen a handful of times. The junction does not match germline at one end; this may be a read error. This sample is drawn from a study of early T cells in non-severe SARS-CoV-2 infection. Individual cDNA molecules were tagged with unique molecular identifiers, the study reported. Via MiXCR, TCRdb re-called the 5' RACE reads, giving one row per CDR3 protein. The table lists roughly 99,000 distinct CDR3 sequences, approximately 12% of them singletons. Germline V lookup: CDR1 SSHAT, CDR2 FNYEAQ (reference sequence). CDR3 length: 16 residues. The sequence was collected from an adult who was a healthcare worker with PCR-confirmed SARS-CoV-2 infection or an uninfected control (not recorded which). Specimen: whole blood, collected at baseline. The J gene is TRBJ1-1, the V gene TRBV7-7; D is ambiguous. CDR3 in amino acids: CASSLVSGSKVTEAFF. In nucleotides, the CDR3 is TGTGCTAGCAGCTTAGTGTCAGGATCAAAGGTCACTGAAGCTTTCTTT.